Listed here are 32 T cell receptor beta chains from one sample, sequenced in a study of blood T cells in healthy people across ages (dated by TCRdb to the mid-2010s). The library was made by 5' RACE. The data were produced on an Illumina HiSeq 2500. The second PCR ran for about 6 to 11 cycles and used a J-beta primer mix along with a sample-barcoded 5' primer. In TCRdb, the public reads were trimmed at Q25 with fastp and aligned with MiXCR, with productive beta chains retained. Entries are consolidated by CDR3 protein sequence, retaining the most common genes and DNA. For this sample the table gives 870,000 or so distinct CDR3 sequences, of which about 28% were detected only once. 17% of the sample is held by the ten biggest clonotypes. Sequencing was performed on blood. The source is a woman aged 80 or over in good health.

This clonotype came up many times. The V and J genes are TRBV7-2 and TRBJ2-7; D is perhaps TRBD1 (6 bases). The V gene's germline CDR1 is SGHTA and CDR2 FQGNSA. Trimming pared 3 bases from V and 1 base from J, leaving 10 bases between. This CDR3 spans 14 amino acids. The DNA of the CDR3 is TGTGCCAGCAGCTTGGGACATCAGTCCTACGAGCAGTACTTC. It encodes CASSLGHQSYEQYF.

The rearrangement links TRBV9 to TRBJ2-1, with D unclear. The closer fit of TRBJ2-7 to the DNA end suggests the J call may be wrong. This CDR3 is built from 16 residues. Germline V CDR1 and CDR2: SGDLS, YYNGEE. CDR3 sequence (DNA): TGTGCCAGCAGCGTAACACACTTGAGCTCCTACAATGGGCAGTACTTC. Its protein product is CASSVTHLSSYNGQYF.

This clonotype was recorded at least ten times. The CDR3 bases are TGCAGTGCTAGAGGACAGGGGGTTAGGACCCAGTACTTC. Amino acids: CSARGQGVRTQYF. The chain couples TRBV20-1 to TRBJ2-5; 9 bases line up with TRBD1. Germline V gene sequence: CDR1 DFQATT, CDR2 SNEGSKA (reference sequence). The trim removed 1 base at V and 7 bases at J, leaving 4 bases unmatched. The CDR3 has 13 residues.

Ten or more counts support this clonotype. The chain is built from TRBV4-3 and TRBJ2-1; D ambiguous. CDR1 and CDR2 from the germline V gene are LGHNA and YSLEER. CDR3 length: 14 residues. V lost 3 bases and J 2 bases, leaving 8 bases between the germline ends. CDR3 in amino acids: CASSQGIPYNEQFF. The CDR3 nucleotides are TGCGCCAGCAGCCAGGGTATTCCCTACAATGAGCAGTTCTTC.

This clonotype was counted many times. A much larger clone lies one base from this, so it may be a read error. The CDR3 DNA is TGCAGTGCTCCCCTAGGTACCCATAGCAATGAGCAGTACTTC. Encoded protein: CSAPLGTHSNEQYF. The rearrangement joins TRBV20-1 to TRBJ2-5; D is unresolved. V lost 5 bases, J lost 11 bases, and 24 bases lay in between. The CDR3 runs to 14 residues. Germline values: CDR1 DFQATT, CDR2 SNEGSKA (reference sequence).

This clonotype has only a few counts. The chain combines TRBV9 with TRBJ2-5; maybe TRBD1 (6 bases). Near its end, the DNA agrees better with TRBJ2-1, so the J call may be wrong. Looked up from germline, CDR1 is SGDLS and CDR2 is YYNGEE. The CDR3 spans 16 residues. As DNA, the CDR3 is TGTGCCAGCAGCCCCCAGGGGCTAACCCACCAAGAGACCCAGTTCTTC. Translated, it gives CASSPQGLTHQETQFF.

In this sample, this clonotype turned up a few times. The gene calls are TRBV10-3 and TRBJ1-1; D call uncertain. Germline-derived CDR1 and CDR2 are ENHRY and SYGVKD. Trimming took 4 bases from V and 5 from J, leaving 8 bases between them. CDR3 length equals 12 residues. The CDR3 protein is CAISVLGTEAFF. The CDR3 nucleotides read TGTGCCATCAGTGTGTTGGGTACTGAAGCTTTCTTT.

The CDR3 DNA reads as TGTGCCAGCAGCTTAAGCACAGGGGGTTTTGACACCGGGGAGCTGTTTTTT. Translating it yields CASSLSTGGFDTGELFF. The rearrangement links TRBV7-2 to TRBJ2-2, with 8 bases matching TRBD1. Per the germline V gene, CDR1 is SGHTA and CDR2 is FQGNSA. CDR3 length equals 17 residues. V lost 2 bases to trimming and J lost 3 bases; unmatched junction nucleotides: 8.

This clonotype was found many times. The rearrangement uses TRBV5-1 and TRBJ2-1; D might be TRBD1 (5 bases). Trimming pared 7 bases from V and 1 base from J, leaving 18 bases between. CDR3 length: 16 amino acids. CDR1 is SGHRS and CDR2 is YFSETQ in the germline V gene. The CDR3 region has the DNA TGCGCCAGCTCGTTATGGGGCTCTCGTTCCTACAATGAGCAGTTCTTC. It encodes CASSLWGSRSYNEQFF. Complete variable domain (other parts from reference TRBV5-1 and TRBJ2-1): KAGVTQTPRYLIKTRGQQVTLSCSPISGHRSVSWYQQTPGQGLQFLFEYFSETQRNKGNFPGRFSGRQFSNSRSEMNVSTLELGDSALYLCASSLWGSRSYNEQFFGPGTRLTVL.

This clonotype has just a few counts. CDR3 in amino acids: CASSSGLVADTQYF. CDR3 DNA: TGCGCCAGCAGCTCGGGCCTCGTAGCAGATACGCAGTATTTT. This chain links TRBV5-1 with TRBJ2-3; D is ambiguous. CDR1 is SGHRS, CDR2 YFSETQ, per germline. Deletions cut 3 bases from V and 4 bases from J, with 12 bases between. The CDR3 has 14 residues.

With regard to this clonotype: This sequence may be a read error, since a much larger clone differs from it by one base. This chain connects TRBV4-2 to TRBJ2-5; TRBD2 might be the D (7 bases). Trimming pared 4 bases from V and 11 bases from J, leaving 29 bases between. The germline V gene has CDR1 LGHNA and CDR2 YNFKEQ. The CDR3 contains 17 residues. The CDR3 nucleotides are TGTGCCAGCAGCCGCGGGGGCGGATTGGGGGATTACAATGAGCAGTACTTC. This codes for CASSRGGGLGDYNEQYF.

This clonotype showed up just a few times. A single base separates this from a much larger clone, so it may be a read error. The chain employs TRBV27 and TRBJ2-1; D is unresolved. The end of the DNA aligns better with TRBJ2-7, so the J call may be wrong. The CDR3 is made up of 15 amino acids. Germline lookup yields CDR1 MNHEY and CDR2 SMNVEV (reference sequence). As DNA, the CDR3 is TGTGCCAGCAGTTTATGGCTGAGCTCCTACAATGAGCAGTACTTC. Encoded protein: CASSLWLSSYNEQYF.

The rearrangement links TRBV7-6 to TRBJ2-3, with 10 nucleotides matching TRBD2. CDR1 SGHVS and CDR2 FNYEAQ come from the germline V gene. The CDR3 loop spans 18 amino acids. V lost 6 bases, J lost 3 bases, and 15 bases stayed unmatched. This CDR3 is CASRKLAGATVGTDTQYF. The CDR3, as DNA: TGTGCCAGCAGGAAGCTAGCGGGGGCCACAGTTGGGACAGATACGCAGTATTTT.

About this clonotype: Compared with germline, one end of the junction differs, possibly owing to a read error. This chain joins TRBV7-2 and TRBJ2-1; 8 bases agree with TRBD1. This CDR3 has 15 amino acids. CDR1 is SGHTA and CDR2 is FQGNSA in the germline V gene. The CDR3 protein is CASGFGTGVYNEQFF. The DNA of the CDR3 is TGTGCCAGCGGCTTCGGGACAGGAGTCTACAATGAGCAGTTCTTC.

Note on this clonotype: A clone one base away is much larger, so this may be a read error. V gene TRBV7-2 combines with J gene TRBJ2-7; 7 bases fit TRBD2. The J call may be mistaken, given a closer DNA end match to TRBJ2-5. Germline CDR1 SGHTA, CDR2 FQGNSA. The CDR3 totals 15 residues. The CDR3 nucleotides read TGTGTCAGCAGCCGTAAGCCGGGGGGAATAGAGACCCAGTACTTC. It specifies CVSSRKPGGIETQYF.

This clonotype was detected ten times or more. The DNA of the CDR3 is TGTGCCAGCAGTTACTCGGGAACAACACTTTCCTACAATGAGCAGTTCTTC. This encodes CASSYSGTTLSYNEQFF. V and J are TRBV6-5 and TRBJ2-1; the D is unclear. CDR3 size: 17 residues. With 0 bases removed from V and 1 base from J, the gap between germline ends came to 13 bases. The germline gives CDR1 MNHEY, CDR2 SVGAGI.

The chain couples TRBV29-1 to TRBJ1-2; 7 bases are a match to TRBD1. The germline gives CDR1 SQVTM, CDR2 ANQGSEA. This CDR3 has 12 amino acids. The junction had 11 bases not matched to a gene; V was cut back by 8 bases and J by 8 bases. This CDR3 reads CSSGTDCSGYTF. CDR3 sequence (DNA): TGCAGCTCTGGGACAGATTGTTCCGGCTACACCTTC. Based on the CDR3 plus reference TRBV29-1 and TRBJ1-2, the full variable domain is SAVISQKPSRDICQRGTSLTIQCQVDSQVTMMFWYRQQPGQSLTLIATANQGSEATYESGFVIDKFPISRPNLTFSTLTVSNMSPEDSSIYLCSSGTDCSGYTFGSGTRLTVV.

J is TRBJ2-7 and V is TRBV27, with D unclear. Trimming left V 3 bases short and J 10 bases short, with 16 bases between. The CDR3 consists of 13 residues. The germline CDR1 and CDR2 sequences are MNHEY and SMNVEV (reference sequence). The CDR3 DNA is TGTGCCAGCAGTTTTTACGCACAAGAGGCCCAGTACTTC. It is translated as CASSFYAQEAQYF.

There are many counts of this clonotype. This rearrangement joins TRBV11-3 to TRBJ2-5; TRBD2 agrees at 8 bases. This CDR3 contains 16 residues. From germline, CDR1 is SGHNT and CDR2 YENEEA. J lost 1 base, V lost 1 base, and 5 bases had no gene match. The CDR3 coding sequence is TGTGCCAGCAGCTTAGGTGGTAGCGGGGTCCAAGAGACCCAGTACTTC. Protein product: CASSLGGSGVQETQYF. The full variable domain, rest sourced from reference TRBV11-3 and TRBJ2-5, is EAGVVQSPRYKIIEKKQPVAFWCNPISGHNTLYWYLQNLGQGPELLIRYENEEAVDDSQLPKDRFSAERLKGVDSTLKIQPAELGDSAVYLCASSLGGSGVQETQYFGPGTRLLVL.

With respect to this clonotype: With a much larger clone just one base away, this may be a read error. V and J are TRBV7-2 and TRBJ2-3; TRBD1 agrees at 8 bases. CDR3 length: 13 amino acids. CDR1 and CDR2 (germline): SGHTA, FQGNSA. The CDR3 loop is CAGSLPGQGRQYF. CDR3 nucleotide sequence: TGTGCCGGCAGCCTACCCGGACAGGGTCGGCAGTATTTT.

At least ten counts were recorded for this clonotype. The V gene is TRBV24-1, the J gene TRBJ2-1; 8 nucleotides match TRBD1. This CDR3 has 17 residues. Germline CDR1 and CDR2: KGHDR and SFDVKD. V gave up 0 bases and J gave up 6 bases; unmatched junction bases: 9. The CDR3 DNA reads as TGTGCCACCAGTGATTTGCTTGGACAGGGAGGCGTCAATGAGCAGTTCTTC. It yields the protein CATSDLLGQGGVNEQFF.

For this clonotype: At one end the junction does not follow the germline gene, possibly because of a read error. The J gene is TRBJ2-7, the V gene TRBV14; TRBD1 aligns across 9 bases. In germline, CDR1 is SGHDN, CDR2 FVKESK. This CDR3 contains 14 residues. The CDR3: CAGSLGQGTCEQYF. In DNA, the CDR3 is TGTGCCGGCAGCCTGGGACAGGGCACCTGCGAGCAGTACTTC.

The chain employs TRBV12-3 or TRBV12-4 and TRBJ2-3, with no clear D. V dropped 11 bases and J dropped 4 bases, with 7 bases sitting between them. The CDR3 has 10 amino acids. This CDR3 reads CAWSADTQYF. As DNA, the CDR3 is TGTGCCTGGAGCGCAGATACGCAGTATTTT.

In this sample, this clonotype turned up a few times. This sequence joins TRBV6-1 and TRBJ1-1, with D possibly being TRBD1 (6 bases). Between the trimmed V and J ends, which lost 8 bases and 1 base, there was a span of 14 bases. This CDR3 spans 14 amino acids. Germline V gives CDR1 MNHNS, CDR2 SASEGT. The CDR3 is CASGWDTSNTEAFF. CDR3 bases: TGTGCCAGCGGGTGGGACACTTCGAACACTGAAGCTTTCTTT.

The rearrangement links TRBV28 to TRBJ2-2; maybe TRBD1 (6 bases). V lost 8 bases to trimming and J lost 2 bases, with 12 bases between them. This CDR3 is built from 14 residues. Germline V gives CDR1 MDHEN, CDR2 SYDVKM. CDR3 amino acids: CASLGQINTGELFF. The DNA of the CDR3 is TGTGCCAGCTTAGGACAGATTAACACCGGGGAGCTGTTTTTT.

In its sample, this clonotype was seen many times. The chain joins TRBV10-3 to TRBJ1-2; tentative D call: TRBD1 (6 bases). This CDR3 has 15 residues. The ends were cut back, 6 bases at V and 8 bases at J, with 22 bases in the middle. The germline gives CDR1 ENHRY, CDR2 SYGVKD. DNA for the CDR3: TGTGCCATCAGGGGGGGGCAGCTCGAGACTCCCGGCTACACCTTC. Encoded protein: CAIRGGQLETPGYTF.

There are many counts of this clonotype. V gene TRBV7-2 combines with J gene TRBJ1-2, with TRBD1 identical over 7 bases. This CDR3 is built from 14 residues. Germline V lookup: CDR1 SGHTA, CDR2 FQGNSA. Trimming at V came to 4 bases and at J to 4 bases, leaving 6 bases not matched to a gene. The CDR3 is CASSSKGGPYGYTF. Written as DNA, the CDR3 is TGTGCCAGCAGCTCAAAAGGGGGCCCCTATGGCTACACCTTC.

This clonotype was seen ten or more times. The chain carries TRBV4-1 and TRBJ2-1; unclear D gene. Germline CDR1 is MGHRA and CDR2 is YSYEKL. Trimming left V 1 base short and J 7 bases short, with 8 bases between. The length of the CDR3 is 13 residues. CDR3 residues: CASSQVSANEQFF. CDR3 DNA sequence: TGCGCCAGCAGCCAAGTATCTGCGAATGAGCAGTTCTTC.

At least ten counts were recorded for this clonotype. The gene calls are TRBV20-1 and TRBJ2-1; 14 positions agree with TRBD2. CDR3 length: 14 residues. The V and J ends lost 6 bases and 9 bases, in that order; junction bases with no gene match: 7. Germline values: CDR1 DFQATT, CDR2 SNEGSKA (reference sequence). Here the CDR3 reads CSARLAGGRSEQFF. DNA of the CDR3: TGCAGTGCCCGACTAGCGGGGGGGCGAAGTGAGCAGTTCTTC.

In its sample, this clonotype was seen once. The V call is TRBV7-8, the J call TRBJ1-2; the D is unclear. The V end lost 2 bases, the J end lost 8 bases, and 18 bases lay between the germline ends. Germline CDR1 reads SGHVS; CDR2 reads FQNEAQ. The length of the CDR3 is 15 residues. The CDR3 sequence is CASSLRGRRVGGYTF. The DNA for the CDR3 is TGTGCCAGCAGCTTACGAGGCAGAAGAGTGGGCGGCTACACCTTC.

The gene calls are TRBV3-1 and TRBJ2-3; 11 bases are shared with TRBD2. The germline gives CDR1 LGHDT, CDR2 YNNKEL (reference sequence). The CDR3 runs to 16 residues. The junction had 8 bases not matched to a gene; V was cut back by 4 bases and J by 5 bases. The chain's CDR3 is CASSRSSGGPQDTQYF. CDR3 in DNA: TGTGCCAGCAGCCGATCTAGCGGGGGGCCGCAAGATACGCAGTATTTT.

This clonotype occurred many times. The chain recombines TRBV4-2 with TRBJ2-3; 7 nucleotides match TRBD2. The CDR3 has 16 amino acids. CDR1 LGHNA and CDR2 YNFKEQ come from the germline V gene. Trimming took 1 base from V and 1 from J; bases not matched to a gene: 5. CDR3 amino acids: CASSQAPLAGTDTQYF. CDR3 in DNA: TGTGCCAGCAGCCAAGCCCCCCTAGCGGGCACAGATACGCAGTATTTT.